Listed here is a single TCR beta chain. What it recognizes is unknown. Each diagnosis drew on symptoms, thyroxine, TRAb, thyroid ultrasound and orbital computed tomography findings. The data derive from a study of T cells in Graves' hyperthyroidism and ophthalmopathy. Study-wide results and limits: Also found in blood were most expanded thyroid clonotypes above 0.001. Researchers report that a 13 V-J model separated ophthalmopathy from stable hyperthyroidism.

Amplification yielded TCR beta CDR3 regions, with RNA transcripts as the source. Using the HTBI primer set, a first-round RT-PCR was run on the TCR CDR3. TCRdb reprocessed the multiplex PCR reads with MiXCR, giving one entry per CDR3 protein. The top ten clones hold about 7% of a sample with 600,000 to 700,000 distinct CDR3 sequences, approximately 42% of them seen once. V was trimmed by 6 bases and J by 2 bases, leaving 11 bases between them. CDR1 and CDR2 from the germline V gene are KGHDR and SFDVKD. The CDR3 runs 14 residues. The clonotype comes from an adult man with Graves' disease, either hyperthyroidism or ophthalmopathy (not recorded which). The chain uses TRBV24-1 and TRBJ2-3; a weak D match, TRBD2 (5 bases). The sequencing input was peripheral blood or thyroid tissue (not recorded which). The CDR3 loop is CATSSQRFTDTQYF. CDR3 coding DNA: TGTGCCACCAGTTCGCAGCGGTTCACAGATACGCAGTATTTT.